What follows describes a single T cell receptor (beta chain). This sample is drawn from a study of blood T cell repertoires in COVID-19. Overall study: The United States, Italy and Spain were the sources of the acute and convalescent COVID-19 samples. In each case, the material was cDNA or gDNA derived from T cells, B-cell-depleted T cells, or PBMCs.

The protocol was immunoSEQ multiplex PCR, while the TCRdb copy is restricted to in-frame clones and leaves out a portion. The data show approximately 310,000 clones, roughly 84% seen once. Trimming shortened V by 3 bases and J by 7 bases, and 10 bases separated the two germline ends. The CDR3 covers 12 residues. The clonotype was recovered from a man aged 45-65 years with active or convalescent COVID-19. This chain links TRBV12-3 or TRBV12-4 with TRBJ2-7; D unclear. The sample was peripheral blood. This chain's CDR3 is CASSFSSGEQYF. CDR3 sequence (DNA): TGTGCCAGCAGTTTCTCCTCGGGTGAGCAGTACTTC.